The 23 T cell receptor beta chains given below trace back to one sample, sequenced in a study of blood T cell repertoires in COVID-19. Repertoires were generated with immunoSEQ multiplex PCR, while TCRdb's copy carries only in-frame clones and drops some. The top ten clones hold around 4.8% of a sample with some 210,000 clones, 70% to 90% of them seen once. The specimen sequenced was peripheral blood. All receptors derive from a woman between 35 and 50 years old with acute or convalescent COVID-19.

This chain uses TRBV5-1 with TRBJ1-1; D possibly corresponds to TRBD1 (5 bases). Trimming pared 4 bases from V and 1 base from J, leaving 8 bases between. The CDR3 runs 13 residues. Germline CDR1 is SGHRS and CDR2 is YFSETQ. The CDR3 reads CASSITGNTEAFF. In nucleotides, the CDR3 is TGCGCCAGCAGCATTACAGGGAACACTGAAGCTTTCTTT. The whole variable domain, remainder taken from reference TRBV5-1 and TRBJ1-1, is KAGVTQTPRYLIKTRGQQVTLSCSPISGHRSVSWYQQTPGQGLQFLFEYFSETQRNKGNFPGRFSGRQFSNSRSEMNVSTLELGDSALYLCASSITGNTEAFFGQGTRLTVV.

V and J are TRBV7-6 and TRBJ2-1; TRBD2 matches at 9 bases. From germline, CDR1 is SGHVS and CDR2 FNYEAQ. V was clipped by 3 bases and J by 3 bases; unmatched bases: 3. This CDR3 comprises 15 residues. CDR3 coding DNA: TGTGCCAGCAGCTTTTTTAGCGGGGGCTACAATGAGCAGTTCTTC. Encoded protein: CASSFFSGGYNEQFF. The full variable domain, rest sourced from reference TRBV7-6 and TRBJ2-1, is GAGVSQSPRYKVTKRGQDVALRCDPISGHVSLYWYRQALGQGPEFLTYFNYEAQQDKSGLPNDRFSAERPEGSISTLTIQRTEQRDSAMYRCASSFFSGGYNEQFFGPGTRLTVL.

A remark on this clone: The same CDR3 also results from other DNA sequences found in this sample. The J gene is TRBJ2-3, the V gene TRBV5-1, with D maybe TRBD1 (6 bases). From germline, CDR1 is SGHRS and CDR2 YFSETQ. CDR3 length equals 14 residues. Trimming left V 0 bases short and J 1 base short, with 6 bases between. The CDR3 DNA sequence: TGCGCCAGCAGCTTGGAGGGGGGCACAGATACGCAGTATTTT. Translated: CASSLEGGTDTQYF.

This clone was observed a handful of times. The CDR3 region has the DNA TGTGCCAGCAGCCAAGATATCGGGACAGGGGGCGAGGGAGCTTTCTTT. This gives the protein CASSQDIGTGGEGAFF. The rearrangement uses TRBV4-2 and TRBJ1-1, with 12 nucleotides matching TRBD1. Germline V gives CDR1 LGHNA, CDR2 YNFKEQ. The CDR3 totals 16 residues. The V gene end was trimmed by 0 bases and the J gene end by 10 bases; junction bases not matched to a gene: 9.

This clone has only one observation. This sequence joins TRBV6-1 and TRBJ1-2; D perhaps matches TRBD1 (6 bases). In germline, CDR1 is MNHNS, CDR2 SASEGT. The V end lost 4 bases, the J end lost 5 bases, and 20 bases lay between the germline ends. The CDR3 sequence is 16 residues long. The CDR3 DNA follows: TGTGCCAGCAGTGCAACGTCCGGGGGAGGGGGATATGGCTACACCTTC. Amino acids: CASSATSGGGGYGYTF.

The chain carries TRBV25-1 and TRBJ1-5, with TRBD1 identical over 10 bases. CDR3 length equals 15 residues. Germline assignment: CDR1 MGHDK and CDR2 SYGVNS. The V segment lost 5 bases and the J segment 2 bases; nucleotides outside the gene matches: 3. CDR3 coding DNA: TGTGCCAGCAGTACCGGGACAGGGGGCAATCAGCCCCAGCATTTT. This translates into CASSTGTGGNQPQHF.

This sequence joins TRBV11-2 and TRBJ2-7, with D perhaps TRBD1 (6 bases). Per the germline V gene, CDR1 is SGHAT and CDR2 is FQNNGV. Trimming left V 1 base short and J 2 bases short, with 15 bases between. This CDR3 comprises 16 residues. CDR3 DNA sequence: TGTGCCAGCAGCTTAGGTTTTCAGGGGACGACCTACGAGCAGTACGTC. It specifies CASSLGFQGTTYEQYV.

V gene TRBV5-4 combines with J gene TRBJ1-4, with D tentatively TRBD1 (6 bases). This CDR3 comprises 14 residues. The V gene's germline CDR1 is SGHNT and CDR2 YYREEE (reference sequence). V lost 4 bases and J 5 bases, leaving 12 bases between the germline ends. The CDR3 reads CASSPDSRNEKLFF. CDR3 bases: TGTGCCAGCAGCCCGGACAGCCGAAATGAAAAACTGTTTTTT.

The rearrangement links TRBV4-1 to TRBJ1-3; D might be TRBD1 (6 bases). Germline V gene sequence: CDR1 MGHRA, CDR2 YSYEKL. V was trimmed by 4 bases and J by 6 bases, leaving 13 bases between them. The CDR3 length is 14 residues. CDR3 DNA sequence: TGCGCCAGCAGCCGAACAGGGCAGGCAAACACCATATATTTT. Encoded protein: CASSRTGQANTIYF.

The V call is TRBV12-5, the J call TRBJ2-2; possibly TRBD1 for D (5 bases). Germline CDR1 LGHNT, CDR2 FRNRAP. The CDR3 has 16 amino acids. Trimming cost V 5 bases and J 1 base, with 14 bases left between them. CDR3 loop: CASGIRVRQNTGELFF. DNA for the CDR3: TGTGCTAGTGGTATCAGGGTAAGGCAGAACACCGGGGAGCTGTTTTTT.

The chain joins TRBV6-5 to TRBJ1-6; possibly TRBD1 for D (5 bases). CDR1 is MNHEY, CDR2 SVGAGI, per germline. The CDR3 has 16 residues. Trimming pared 2 bases from V and 2 bases from J, leaving 10 bases between. The CDR3 sequence is CASSYVRATYNSPLHF. CDR3 in DNA: TGTGCCAGCAGTTACGTCAGGGCAACCTATAATTCACCCCTCCACTTT.

This chain joins TRBV5-4 and TRBJ1-1; TRBD1 agrees at 7 bases. The CDR3 totals 15 residues. The V and J ends lost 5 bases and 3 bases, in that order; junction bases with no gene match: 10. CDR1 is SGHNT and CDR2 is YYREEE in the germline V gene (reference sequence). The CDR3 coding sequence is TGTGCCAGCAGTTTTAATAGACAGGGAGACACTGAAGCTTTCTTT. This encodes CASSFNRQGDTEAFF.

The chain combines TRBV30 with TRBJ1-1; D unclear. The CDR3 has 14 residues. V lost 2 bases and J lost 1, with 11 bases in between. CDR1 and CDR2 from the germline V gene are GTSNPN and SVGIG (reference sequence). CDR3: CAWSPRVGNTEAFF. The CDR3 coding sequence is TGTGCCTGGAGTCCGAGGGTGGGGAACACTGAAGCTTTCTTT.

J is TRBJ2-5 and V is TRBV5-1; 9 bases fit TRBD1. J gave up 5 bases and V 3 bases, and 11 bases lay outside the gene matches. Germline V gene lookup returns CDR1 SGHRS and CDR2 YFSETQ. The CDR3 covers 16 residues. The CDR3 spells CASSSLGTGGRETQYF. Written as DNA, the CDR3 is TGCGCCAGCAGCTCCCTGGGAACAGGGGGCCGCGAGACCCAGTACTTC.

The V gene is TRBV13, the J gene TRBJ2-2; maybe TRBD2 (6 bases). V shed 5 bases and J shed 3 bases, with 19 bases lying between them. CDR1 and CDR2 from the germline V gene are PRHDT and FYEKMQ (reference sequence). The CDR3 length is 17 residues. CDR3 in amino acids: CASSRGSTFEDTGELFF. Written as DNA, the CDR3 is TGTGCCAGCAGCCGGGGGTCAACATTTGAGGACACCGGGGAGCTGTTTTTT.

The chain uses TRBV30 and TRBJ1-1, with D possibly matching TRBD1 (6 bases). The CDR3 sequence is 12 residues long. Germline values: CDR1 GTSNPN, CDR2 SVGIG (reference sequence). V lost 3 bases and J 7 bases, leaving 12 bases between the germline ends. Here the CDR3 DNA reads TGTGCCTGGAGAGAGGGACACATTGAAGCTTTCTTT. It yields the protein CAWREGHIEAFF. Variable domain in full (rest from reference TRBV30 and TRBJ1-1): SQTIHQWPATLVQPVGSPLSLECTVEGTSNPNLYWYRQAAGRGLQLLFYSVGIGQISSEVPQNLSASRPQDRQFILSSKKLLLSDSGFYLCAWREGHIEAFFGQGTRLTVV.

The chain couples TRBV27 to TRBJ1-1, with D tentatively TRBD1 (6 bases). Looked up from germline, CDR1 is MNHEY and CDR2 is SMNVEV (reference sequence). CDR3 length: 14 residues. V lost 1 base and J lost 10, with 16 bases in between. The CDR3: CASSLFAARGAAFF. The CDR3 bases are TGTGCCAGCAGTTTATTTGCCGCCAGGGGTGCAGCTTTCTTT.

This clone turned up a few times. The chain employs TRBV3-1 (or the pseudogene TRBV3-2) and TRBJ2-3; D is uncertain. V was shortened by 3 bases and J by 2 bases, with 15 bases between the two germline ends. The CDR3 totals 16 residues. Germline CDR1 and CDR2: LGHDT and YNNKEL (reference sequence). CDR3: CASSQSPDTFTDTQYF. CDR3 nucleotides: TGTGCCAGCAGCCAGTCCCCAGACACGTTCACAGATACGCAGTATTTT.

The chain is built from TRBV3-1 (or the pseudogene TRBV3-2) and TRBJ2-3; 13 bases are shared with TRBD2. The CDR3 extends over 16 amino acids. Germline V gene data show CDR1 as LGHDT and CDR2 as YNNKEL (reference sequence). The trim removed 3 bases at V and 6 bases at J, leaving 6 bases unmatched. CDR3 coding DNA: TGTGCCAGCAGCCACCGACTAGCGGGGGGCTCGGATACGCAGTATTTT. This encodes CASSHRLAGGSDTQYF.

This chain joins TRBV30 and TRBJ1-2, with 7 bases that match TRBD1. Germline CDR1 GTSNPN, CDR2 SVGIG (reference sequence). V was pared by 3 bases and J by 4 bases, with 14 bases of the junction left unmatched. This CDR3 contains 16 residues. CDR3: CAWRDWGQTNTYGYTF. Here the CDR3 DNA reads TGTGCCTGGAGAGACTGGGGACAGACAAATACCTATGGCTACACCTTC.

The chain has TRBV3-1 (or the pseudogene TRBV3-2) and TRBJ1-2; D is ambiguous. There are 13 residues in the CDR3. Trimming cost V 4 bases and J 5 bases, with 11 bases left between them. Per the germline V gene, CDR1 is LGHDT and CDR2 is YNNKEL (reference sequence). DNA for the CDR3: TGTGCCAGCAGCCTGGGCGGGGTGTATGGCTACACCTTC. It translates to CASSLGGVYGYTF.

The J gene is TRBJ1-4, the V gene TRBV19, with D possibly matching TRBD1 (5 bases). V lost 7 bases and J lost 5, with 17 bases in between. Per germline, CDR1 LNHDA and CDR2 SQIVND (reference sequence). There are 15 residues in the CDR3. This chain's CDR3 is CASKLPDSPNEKLFF. CDR3 coding DNA: TGTGCCAGTAAGCTTCCCGACAGCCCGAATGAAAAACTGTTTTTT.

This rearrangement joins TRBV5-4 to TRBJ2-5; the match to TRBD1 covers 7 bases. V lost 4 bases and J lost 5; bases outside the gene matches: 11. The CDR3 runs to 15 residues. Germline CDR1 and CDR2: SGHNT and YYREEE (reference sequence). CDR3: CASSAMRGQRETQYF. The CDR3 coding sequence is TGTGCCAGCAGCGCCATGAGGGGGCAGCGCGAGACCCAGTACTTC.